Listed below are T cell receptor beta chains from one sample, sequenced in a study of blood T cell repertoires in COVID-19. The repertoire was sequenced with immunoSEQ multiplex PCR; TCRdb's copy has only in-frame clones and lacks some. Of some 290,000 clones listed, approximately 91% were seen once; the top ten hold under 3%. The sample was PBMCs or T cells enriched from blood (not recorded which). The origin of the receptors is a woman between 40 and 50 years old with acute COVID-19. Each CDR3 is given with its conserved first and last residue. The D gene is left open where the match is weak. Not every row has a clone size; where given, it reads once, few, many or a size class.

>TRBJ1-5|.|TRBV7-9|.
CASSLAHSNQPQHF
TGTGCCAGCAGCTTAGCACACAGCAATCAGCCCCAGCATTTT
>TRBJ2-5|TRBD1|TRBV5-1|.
CASSPGQGQEAQYF
TGCGCCAGCAGCCCGGGACAGGGCCAAGAGGCCCAGTACTTC
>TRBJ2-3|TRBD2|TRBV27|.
CASSGVQGGDTQYF
TGTGCCAGCAGTGGGGTTCAGGGAGGGGATACGCAGTATTTT
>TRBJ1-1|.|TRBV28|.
CASSLSRGMNTEAFF
TGTGCCAGCAGTTTGTCCAGGGGTATGAACACTGAAGCTTTCTTT
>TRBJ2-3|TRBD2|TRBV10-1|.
CASRRELADTQYF
TGCGCCAGCAGGCGGGAGCTGGCAGATACGCAGTATTTT
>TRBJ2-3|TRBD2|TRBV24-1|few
CATSDLGTSGRDTQYF
TGTGCCACCAGTGATTTGGGGACTAGCGGGAGGGATACGCAGTATTTT
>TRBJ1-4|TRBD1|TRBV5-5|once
CASSFVGTGSEKLFF
TGTGCCAGCAGCTTCGTAGGGACAGGGAGTGAAAAACTGTTTTTT
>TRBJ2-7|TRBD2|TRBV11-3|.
CASSSGLAGLDEQYF
TGTGCCAGCAGCTCGGGACTAGCGGGACTCGACGAGCAGTACTTC
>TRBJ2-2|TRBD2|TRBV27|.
CASSFTSGNTGELFF
TGTGCCAGCAGTTTTACTAGCGGGAACACCGGGGAGCTGTTTTTT
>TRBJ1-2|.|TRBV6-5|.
CASSPWTANYGYTF
TGTGCCAGCAGTCCCTGGACAGCTAACTATGGCTACACCTTC
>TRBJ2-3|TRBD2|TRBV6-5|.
CASNLAGFPDTQYF
TGTGCCAGCAATCTAGCGGGGTTCCCAGATACGCAGTATTTT
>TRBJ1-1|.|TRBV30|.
CALWYGTTNTEAFF
TGTGCCCTGTGGTACGGGACAACAAACACTGAAGCTTTCTTT
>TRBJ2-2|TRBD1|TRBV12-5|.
CASGPDRENTGELFF
TGTGCTAGTGGCCCGGACAGGGAGAACACCGGGGAGCTGTTTTTT
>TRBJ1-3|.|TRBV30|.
CAWSQGSGNTIYF
TGTGCCTGGAGTCAGGGATCTGGAAACACCATATATTTT
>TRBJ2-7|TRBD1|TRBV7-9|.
CASSPGGSYEQYF
TGTGCCAGCAGTCCAGGGGGCTCGTACGAGCAGTACTTC
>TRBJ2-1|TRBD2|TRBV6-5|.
CASSYDAGGPYNEQFF
TGTGCCAGCAGTTACGACGCGGGGGGGCCTTACAATGAGCAGTTCTTC
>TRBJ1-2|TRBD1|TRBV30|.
CAWNRGSKGYTF
TGTGCCTGGAACAGGGGATCTAAGGGCTACACCTTC
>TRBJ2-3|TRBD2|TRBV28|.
CASSTSGETDTQYF
TGTGCCAGCAGTACTAGCGGGGAGACAGATACGCAGTATTTT
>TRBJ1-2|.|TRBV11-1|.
CASSTVWAGDGYTF
TGTGCCAGCAGCACCGTGTGGGCAGGGGATGGCTACACCTTC
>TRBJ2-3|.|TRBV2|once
CASSEQGRDTDTQYF
TGTGCCAGCAGTGAACAAGGCAGGGACACAGATACGCAGTATTTT
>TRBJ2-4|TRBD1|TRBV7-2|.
CASSSGTGADIQYF
TGTGCCAGCAGCTCGGGGACAGGGGCGGACATTCAGTACTTC
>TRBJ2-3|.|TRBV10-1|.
CASSDGASEIGTDTQYF
TGCGCCAGCAGTGATGGCGCTAGCGAGATAGGGACAGATACGCAGTATTTT
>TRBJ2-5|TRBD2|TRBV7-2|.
CASSQERGVGTQYF
TGTGCCAGCAGCCAGGAGCGGGGGGTCGGGACCCAGTACTTC
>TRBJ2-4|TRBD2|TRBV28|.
CASIGLGGGNIQYF
TGTGCCAGCATCGGGCTTGGGGGGGGAAACATTCAGTACTTC